Below, 10 T cell receptor beta chains from the same sample are listed, as sequenced in a study of blood T cells in healthy people across ages. A second PCR, run for roughly 7 to 11 cycles, used a sample-barcoded 5' primer plus a J-beta primer mix. MiXCR was run by TCRdb on the 5' RACE reads, yielding one entry per CDR3 protein. The data hold approximately 1,100,000 distinct CDR3 sequences, with 40% to 55% observed a single time. The sample taken for sequencing was blood. All receptors come from an older woman in good health.

The chain has TRBV11-1 and TRBJ2-2; 11 bases are shared with TRBD2. The CDR3 spans 17 residues. Germline values: CDR1 SGHAT, CDR2 FQDESV (reference sequence). Trimming took 3 bases from V and 1 from J; bases not matched to a gene: 4. For the CDR3, the DNA is TGTGCCAGCAGCTTGGGGACTAGCGGATTGAACACCGGGGAGCTGTTTTTT. Its translation: CASSLGTSGLNTGELFF.

The chain is built from TRBV4-1 and TRBJ2-5; 10 bases fit TRBD2. Near its end, the DNA agrees better with TRBJ2-1, so the J call may be wrong. Germline CDR1 MGHRA, CDR2 YSYEKL. The CDR3 has 15 residues. DNA of the CDR3: TGCGCCAGCAGCCAACTAGCGGGAGTAGCAGAGACCCAGTTCTTC. Its protein is CASSQLAGVAETQFF.

This clonotype was observed at least ten times. The rearrangement joins TRBV10-3 to TRBJ2-5; 10 positions agree with TRBD1. The end of the DNA aligns better with TRBJ2-7, so the J call may be wrong. Germline CDR1 ENHRY, CDR2 SYGVKD. The CDR3 runs 12 residues. The CDR3 DNA sequence: TGTGCCATCAGTTGGACAGGGGGCGAGCAGTACTTC. Translating it yields CAISWTGGEQYF.

The J gene is TRBJ2-1, the V gene TRBV6-2 or TRBV6-3, with 8 bases fitting TRBD2. The junction had 12 bases not matched to a gene; V was cut back by 6 bases and J by 8 bases. Germline CDR1 MNHEY, CDR2 SVGEGT. The CDR3 loop spans 15 amino acids. The CDR3 DNA reads TGTGCCAGCAGACCCAGCGGGAGTTCATTCGATGAGCAGTTCTTC. It is translated as CASRPSGSSFDEQFF.

This chain connects TRBV10-3 to TRBJ2-1; 9 bases map to TRBD2. Germline V gene lookup returns CDR1 ENHRY and CDR2 SYGVKD. This CDR3 spans 16 amino acids. V lost 7 bases, J lost 6 bases, and 13 bases stayed unmatched. The CDR3 DNA reads TGTGCCATCACCCGCAGCGCGGGAGGGGACGGCAATGAGCAGTTCTTC. Translation: CAITRSAGGDGNEQFF.

The gene calls are TRBV12-5 and TRBJ2-1; no firm D call. CDR3 length: 11 amino acids. V lost 7 bases to trimming and J lost 8 bases, with 9 bases between them. The V gene's germline CDR1 is LGHNT and CDR2 FRNRAP. This chain's CDR3 is CASARLDEQFF. CDR3 coding DNA: TGTGCTAGTGCCCGCCTCGATGAGCAGTTCTTC.

The chain links TRBV3-1 to TRBJ2-1, with no clear D. CDR1 and CDR2 (germline): LGHDT, YNNKEL (reference sequence). Trimming stripped 4 bases from V and 4 bases from J, with 8 bases between. The CDR3 spans 13 residues. The CDR3 loop reads CASSLLFYNEQFF. The CDR3, as DNA: TGTGCCAGCAGCCTTCTATTTTACAATGAGCAGTTCTTC.

This chain joins TRBV6-5 and TRBJ2-3; D uncertain. Germline CDR1 MNHEY, CDR2 SVGAGI. The CDR3 contains 12 residues. V lost 6 bases to trimming and J lost 7 bases, with 11 bases between them. The CDR3 spells CASRSNANTQYF. CDR3 DNA: TGTGCCAGCAGGTCCAACGCAAATACGCAGTATTTT.

The J gene is TRBJ2-5, the V gene TRBV5-1, with D tentatively TRBD2 (5 bases). V was shortened by 0 bases and J by 2 bases, with 23 bases between the two germline ends. The CDR3 contains 19 residues. Per the germline V gene, CDR1 is SGHRS and CDR2 is YFSETQ. CDR3 coding DNA: TGCGCCAGCAGCTTGGGGCCCCAACAAGCGAGGGCCCCACAAGAGACCCAGTACTTC. The encoded protein is CASSLGPQQARAPQETQYF.

This clonotype was recorded only once. V is TRBV6-5 and J is TRBJ2-3, with 15 bases that match TRBD2. CDR3 length equals 18 residues. J gave up 3 bases and V 5 bases, and 9 bases lay outside the gene matches. Germline CDR1 is MNHEY and CDR2 is SVGAGI. Here the CDR3 DNA reads TGTGCCAGCAGTACTGGACTAGCGGGAGGGCTGATAACAGATACGCAGTATTTT. The encoded protein is CASSTGLAGGLITDTQYF.